Sequencing of this TCR beta chain was carried out in a study of T-cell reconstitution after alpha-beta-depleted transplantation in children. Unique molecular identifiers featured in how the TCRbeta library was prepared. In TCRdb, the PCR reads were re-called with MiXCR into one record per CDR3 protein. The sample lists around 400,000 distinct CDR3 sequences, 20% occurring once. Looked up from germline, CDR1 is SGHVS and CDR2 is FNYEAQ. V lost 6 bases, J lost 9 bases, and 8 bases stayed unmatched. The CDR3 has 13 residues. V and J are TRBV7-6 and TRBJ2-1; 7 nucleotides align to TRBD2. The clonotype comes from a human donor who donated a stem cell graft to a child with acute myeloid leukemia. Source: PBMCs from the stem cell graft donor, taken from the stem cell graft. The chain's CDR3 is CASREVAGSEQFF. DNA of the CDR3: TGTGCCAGCAGAGAGGTAGCGGGTAGTGAGCAGTTCTTC.